One sample yielded the 2 T cell receptor beta chains listed below, sequenced in a study of long-term antiretroviral therapy in people with HIV. Sequencing relied on immunoSEQ assay v3.0, run at survey level. Profiled with immunoSEQ multiplex PCR; TCRdb holds only in-frame clones, not every one. Among over 25,000 clones listed, over 90% were seen once. Sample: unsorted PBMCs, taken 6.2 years after starting antiretroviral therapy. These receptors came from a man in his forties or fifties with HIV.

The chain recombines TRBV5-1 with TRBJ2-7; possibly TRBD1 or TRBD2 for D (6 bases each). Germline loops: CDR1 SGHRS, CDR2 YFSETQ. Trimming shortened V by 0 bases and J by 2 bases, and 12 bases separated the two germline ends. The CDR3 extends over 15 amino acids. In nucleotides, the CDR3 is TGCGCCAGCAGCTTGGATGGGGGGCCCACCTACGAGCAGTACTTC. Its translation is CASSLDGGPTYEQYF.

The V gene is TRBV4-1, the J gene TRBJ1-5; possibly TRBD1 for D (5 bases). CDR1 is MGHRA, CDR2 YSYEKL, per germline. The CDR3 runs to 16 residues. V was clipped by 1 base and J by 6 bases, with 16 bases between them. CDR3 loop: CASSQGGGGTSQPQHF. The CDR3 DNA is TGCGCCAGCAGCCAAGGTGGCGGTGGGACGAGTCAGCCCCAGCATTTT.